This is a list of T cell receptor beta chains from one sample in a study of blood T cell repertoires in COVID-19. Generated by immunoSEQ multiplex PCR, the TCRdb table keeps only in-frame clones and is missing some. This repertoire shows about 160,000 clones, roughly 90% found once; its top ten account for 6.5% to 8%. Sequenced: PBMCs or T cells enriched from blood (not recorded which). These TCRs come from a woman in her fifties or sixties who had recovered from COVID-19. The CDR3 runs from the conserved cysteine through the conserved F or W. A D gene is named only where the DNA matches it firmly. The size field is filled for only some rows; it gives once, few, many or a size class.

CDR3nt: TGCGCCAGCAGCCCCGGGACAGAGAATCAGCCCCAGCATTTT; CDR3aa: CASSPGTENQPQHF; d_gene: TRBD1; len: 14; abundance: once; j_gene: TRBJ1-5; v_gene: TRBV5-1
CDR3nt: TGTGCCAGCAGCTTTCAGGCTTTCGGTGAGCAGTTCTTC; CDR3aa: CASSFQAFGEQFF; d_gene: -; len: 13; abundance: -; j_gene: TRBJ2-1; v_gene: TRBV5-4
CDR3nt: TGTGCCAGCAGCGTCGGACAGCGGGAGACCCAGTACTTC; CDR3aa: CASSVGQRETQYF; d_gene: -; len: 13; abundance: -; j_gene: TRBJ2-5; v_gene: TRBV9
CDR3nt: TGCGCCAGCAGCCAAGTATGGCCAACTAATGAAAAACTGTTTTTT; CDR3aa: CASSQVWPTNEKLFF; d_gene: -; len: 15; abundance: -; j_gene: TRBJ1-4; v_gene: TRBV4-3
CDR3nt: TGTGCCAGCAGTTACTCCGGAGGCACTGAAGCTTTCTTT; CDR3aa: CASSYSGGTEAFF; d_gene: -; len: 13; abundance: -; j_gene: TRBJ1-1; v_gene: TRBV6-5
CDR3nt: TGTGCCAGCAGCCCCCGGGGTAGCGGGGGGTCCTACAATGAGCAGTTCTTC; CDR3aa: CASSPRGSGGSYNEQFF; d_gene: TRBD2; len: 17; abundance: -; j_gene: TRBJ2-1; v_gene: TRBV7-9
CDR3nt: TGTGCCAGCAGTCAGGGACTACTCGTAGGGGAGCAGTACTTC; CDR3aa: CASSQGLLVGEQYF; d_gene: TRBD2; len: 14; abundance: -; j_gene: TRBJ2-7; v_gene: TRBV6-5
CDR3nt: TGTGCCAGCAGCGTAAAGGGACTAGCGGGGGAGCAGTTCTTC; CDR3aa: CASSVKGLAGEQFF; d_gene: TRBD2; len: 14; abundance: -; j_gene: TRBJ2-1; v_gene: TRBV9
CDR3nt: TGTGCCAGCAGCTTAGAGGGAGGGTGGATCCTGAAGACCCAGTACTTC; CDR3aa: CASSLEGGWILKTQYF; d_gene: TRBD2; len: 16; abundance: -; j_gene: TRBJ2-5; v_gene: TRBV7-8
CDR3nt: TGTGCCAGCAGAGGACAGGCCCATAATTCACCCCTCCACTTT; CDR3aa: CASRGQAHNSPLHF; d_gene: TRBD1; len: 14; abundance: -; j_gene: TRBJ1-6; v_gene: TRBV6-5
CDR3nt: TGTGCCAGTAGTAAACCGGGACAGAGCTCCTACGAGCAGTACTTC; CDR3aa: CASSKPGQSSYEQYF; d_gene: TRBD1; len: 15; abundance: -; j_gene: TRBJ2-7; v_gene: TRBV19
CDR3nt: TGTGCCAGCAGCTTTAGTCAGGGGCGCGACTATGGCTACACCTTC; CDR3aa: CASSFSQGRDYGYTF; d_gene: -; len: 15; abundance: few; j_gene: TRBJ1-2; v_gene: TRBV9
CDR3nt: TGTGCCAGCAGAGGTGGGGGCTCCTATGGCTACACCTTC; CDR3aa: CASRGGGSYGYTF; d_gene: -; len: 13; abundance: -; j_gene: TRBJ1-2; v_gene: TRBV27
CDR3nt: TGCAGTGGGAGGGGGGACTATGGCTACACCTTC; CDR3aa: CSGRGDYGYTF; d_gene: -; len: 11; abundance: -; j_gene: TRBJ1-2; v_gene: TRBV29-1
CDR3nt: TGTGCCAGCAGTTACTCTGCAGGGGGCGTTTTCGCCAATGAGCAGTTCTTC; CDR3aa: CASSYSAGGVFANEQFF; d_gene: TRBD1; len: 17; abundance: -; j_gene: TRBJ2-1; v_gene: TRBV6-2/TRBV6-3
CDR3nt: TGCAGCGTTGAAGCAGGGGGAGGCTATGGCTACACCTTC; CDR3aa: CSVEAGGGYGYTF; d_gene: TRBD1; len: 13; abundance: -; j_gene: TRBJ1-2; v_gene: TRBV29-1
CDR3nt: TGTGCCAGTAGTAAGGACAGCCCGAACACTGAAGCTTTCTTT; CDR3aa: CASSKDSPNTEAFF; d_gene: -; len: 14; abundance: -; j_gene: TRBJ1-1; v_gene: TRBV19
CDR3nt: TGTGCCAGCAGCCCCGGACAGGGCATCGGGGAGCTGTTTTTT; CDR3aa: CASSPGQGIGELFF; d_gene: TRBD1; len: 14; abundance: -; j_gene: TRBJ2-2; v_gene: TRBV7-2
CDR3nt: TGTGCCAGCAGCACTCCCGGCGGGTTTTGGGGCTACACCTTC; CDR3aa: CASSTPGGFWGYTF; d_gene: -; len: 14; abundance: -; j_gene: TRBJ1-2; v_gene: TRBV7-2
CDR3nt: TGTGCCAGCTCACCATACAGGGACGGGTACACTGAAGCTTTCTTT; CDR3aa: CASSPYRDGYTEAFF; d_gene: -; len: 15; abundance: -; j_gene: TRBJ1-1; v_gene: TRBV18